The 5 T cell receptor beta chains in this list originate from one sample, sequenced in a study of persistence of HIV-infected CD4 T cells. The antigens these receptors bind are not known. This was the immunoSEQ version 4 assay in survey mode. Profiled with immunoSEQ multiplex PCR; TCRdb holds only in-frame clones, not every one. This sample carries over 30,000 clones, about 81% of them seen once, and the ten largest clones take around 0.97%. The stimulus was an HIV-1 Gag 15-mer peptide pool, roughly 1 ug/peptide/mL. Memory cells lacking CD40L and CD69 with high CD45RO were sorted. Sequencing was performed on cultured CD4+ T cells from PBMCs, taken from a patient who received antiretroviral therapy. The receptors were sampled from an adult with HIV. The donor label of this sample is uncertain.

The chain recombines TRBV2 with TRBJ2-3, with D perhaps TRBD2 (5 bases). This CDR3 has 13 residues. Germline V gene sequence: CDR1 SNHLY, CDR2 FYNNEI. The germline V and J ends were trimmed by 8 bases and 3 bases, with 12 bases remaining between them. CDR3 amino acids: CASAGLRTDTQYF. In nucleotides, the CDR3 is TGTGCCAGCGCGGGCCTGCGTACAGATACGCAGTATTTT.

This rearrangement joins TRBV3-1 (or the pseudogene TRBV3-2) to TRBJ2-2, with D perhaps matching TRBD2 (5 bases). The CDR3 is made up of 13 amino acids. Germline CDR1 is LGHDT and CDR2 is YNNKEL (reference sequence). V lost 6 bases, J lost 2 bases, and 7 bases lay in between. CDR3 nucleotides: TGTGCCAGCAGGCTAGCTAACACCGGGGAGCTGTTTTTT. It translates to CASRLANTGELFF.

The chain employs TRBV6-5 and TRBJ2-2, with D possibly being TRBD2 (5 bases). Germline V lookup: CDR1 MNHEY, CDR2 SVGAGI. This CDR3 region has 13 residues. The V gene lost 6 bases and the J gene lost 5 bases, with 10 bases spanning the gap. The DNA for the CDR3 is TGTGCCAGCAGGGCCTCGGGAACCGGGGAGCTGTTTTTT. Protein: CASRASGTGELFF.

The V call is TRBV10-1, the J call TRBJ2-1, with a weak D call TRBD2 (6 bases). CDR3 length equals 19 residues. V was shortened by 3 bases and J by 0 bases, with 21 bases between the two germline ends. The germline V gene encodes CDR1 WNHNN and CDR2 SYGVQD (reference sequence). The CDR3 spells CASSDHGGTPGLSYNEQFF. CDR3 DNA: TGCGCCAGCAGTGACCACGGGGGTACCCCCGGGCTCTCCTACAATGAGCAGTTCTTC.

The chain carries TRBV2 and TRBJ2-5, with a weak D call TRBD1 (5 bases). This CDR3 contains 13 residues. Germline loops: CDR1 SNHLY, CDR2 FYNNEI. Trimming stripped 4 bases from V and 1 base from J, with 7 bases between. CDR3 sequence reads: CASSVTGQETQYF. In nucleotides, the CDR3 is TGTGCCAGCAGTGTTACAGGCCAAGAGACCCAGTACTTC.